This T cell receptor beta chain emerged from a study of T cell changes during pregnancy in multiple sclerosis. V lost 3 bases to trimming and J lost 4 bases, with 9 bases between them. The CDR3 extends over 13 amino acids. CDR1 and CDR2 from the germline V gene are MDHEN and SYDVKM. Repertoires were generated with immunoSEQ multiplex PCR, while TCRdb's copy carries only in-frame clones and drops some. The repertoire holds some 56,000 clones, with approximately 90% as singletons. This chain uses TRBV28 with TRBJ1-2, with D possibly matching TRBD1 (5 bases). This material consisted of CD4+ T cells from peripheral blood mononuclear cells, taken after pregnancy. This TCR was sampled from a female donor with multiple sclerosis, enrolled in a pregnancy study. Here the CDR3 DNA reads TGTGCCAGCAGTTTGACAGCTCTCTATGGCTACACCTTC. This codes for CASSLTALYGYTF.